The entry below gives a single T cell receptor (beta chain) sequence along with its context. CDR1 and CDR2 from the germline V gene are SGHTA and FQGNSA. The CDR3 covers 14 residues. The V and J ends lost 3 bases and 4 bases respectively, with 12 bases between them. As handled by the study authors: Amplification from reference gene primers served as the basis for estimated nucleated cell counts. TCRdb keeps only in-frame clones here, not all; method: immunoSEQ multiplex PCR. D and trimming were read from the DNA, whereas the V and J calls and clone size are those reported in that table. Of about 170,000 clones in the sample, about 89% were seen once. The sample is drawn from a study of blood T cell repertoires in COVID-19. About the study: Sources were T cells, B-cell-depleted T cells, or PBMCs; the material itself was cDNA or gDNA.

The clonotype originates from a man between 70 and 80 years old with acute or convalescent COVID-19. The specimen was peripheral blood. The chain carries TRBV7-2 and TRBJ1-2, with no clear D. CDR3 sequence (DNA): TGTGCCAGCAGCTTGGAGGGTATGGGCTATGGCTACACCTTC. This codes for CASSLEGMGYGYTF.